This section outlines one T cell receptor beta chain sequence together with its context. No antigen is known for it. No much larger clone exists at a distance of one base, and base qualities are not known. Inclusive of the bounding cysteine and phenylalanine, the CDR3 is 15 residues long. The CDR3 DNA has 45 bases and is translated from base 1. The germline V end is reduced by 1 base and the J end by 3 bases; junction bases left unmatched: 6. CDR1 and CDR2 were assigned from the germline V gene (reference sequence) as LNHDA and SQIVND. The immunoSEQ Assay, a bias-controlled multiplex PCR, was used to amplify TCRbeta CDR3 regions from genomic DNA. The study's processing was this. The number of nucleated cells in each sample was estimated by amplification of reference gene primers within the assay. To quantify the absolute abundance of each unique TCRbeta CDR3 rearrangement, sequence reads were collapsed and filtered. Productive Simpson clonality was computed per sample as the square root of Simpson's diversity index over productive rearrangements. Held by TCRdb, this immuneACCESS table contains in-frame sequences only and omits some clones. Under half of the omission traces to an unresolved V gene where checked; the cause of the rest is unknown. V, J and clone size are taken as reported in that table, and D and trimming were inferred from the DNA itself. In all, the sample holds some 170,000 clones, and 90% of those were seen once. The top ten clones comprise around 17% of the sample.

This record comes from a study of blood T cell repertoires in COVID-19 (dated by TCRdb to about 2020). Context from the whole study: Samples from collaborators originated in the United States, Italy and Spain and spanned both the acute and convalescent phases of COVID-19. Samples were obtained from the ongoing ImmuneRACE study (first 160 participants) and from 1,000 to 1,500 subjects provided by 6 global collaborators. The material from the prospective study consisted of cDNA or gDNA derived from T cells, B-cell-depleted T cells, or PBMCs. The repertoires were released in a freely available public database meant as a resource for research on the immune response to SARS-CoV-2. HLA class I and class II types, where available, came from metadata supplied by the sample provider rather than from assay-based typing. Deeply sampled blood TCRbeta repertoires from subjects exposed to, actively infected with, or recovered from COVID-19 were included in the dataset. Sample metadata almost always included a de-identified subject ID, COVID-19 status, age in years and sex. The research as a whole found: How much clinical and demographic metadata was included differed by source and by participant, and the metadata was provided uncurated.

The collaborating institutions used their own protocols to collect whole blood in K2EDTA tubes. For TCRbeta analysis, collaborators shipped samples as frozen whole blood, isolated PBMCs, or DNA extracted from either of those sample types. The chain is made from TRBV19 and TRBJ2-7, with TRBD2 identical over 7 junction bases. The TCR sequence derives from a man in his fifties or sixties with active or convalescent COVID-19. Material for sequencing was peripheral blood. CDR3 reads: CASSIGGGSGYEQYF. The DNA is as follows: TGTGCCAGTAGTATAGGGGGGGGTAGCGGCTACGAGCAGTACTTC. The CDR3 plus the reference TRBV19 and TRBJ2-7 genes for the other parts give the full variable domain: DGGITQSPKYLFRKEGQNVTLSCEQNLNHDAMYWYRQDPGQGLRLIYYSQIVNDFQKGDIAEGYSVSREKKESFPLTVTSAQKNPTAFYLCASSIGGGSGYEQYFGPGTRLTVT.